A single sample gave rise to the 5 T cell receptor beta chains below, sequenced in a study of blood T cell repertoires in COVID-19. TCRdb keeps only in-frame clones here, not all; method: immunoSEQ multiplex PCR. The sample has under 200,000 clones, around 82% seen once. Sequencing was done on a sample of peripheral blood. The receptors here all came from a man aged 55 to 69 who had recovered from COVID-19.

The V gene is TRBV29-1, the J gene TRBJ1-3; 7 bases are a match to TRBD1. CDR1 is SQVTM, CDR2 ANQGSEA, per germline. The CDR3 totals 12 residues. Unmatched junction bases numbered 4, after V lost 7 bases and J lost 4 bases. The CDR3 reads CSGRGDGNTIYF. CDR3 nucleotide sequence: TGCAGCGGCAGGGGGGACGGAAACACCATATATTTT. The full variable domain, in which reference TRBV29-1 and TRBJ1-3 provide the parts outside the CDR3, is SAVISQKPSRDICQRGTSLTIQCQVDSQVTMMFWYRQQPGQSLTLIATANQGSEATYESGFVIDKFPISRPNLTFSTLTVSNMSPEDSSIYLCSGRGDGNTIYFGEGSWLTVV.

This sequence joins TRBV19 and TRBJ1-1, with D tentatively TRBD1 (5 bases). Trimming pared 3 bases from V and 2 bases from J, leaving 10 bases between. This CDR3 is 14 amino acids long. Germline-derived CDR1 and CDR2 are LNHDA and SQIVND (reference sequence). The CDR3 region has the DNA TGTGCCAGTAGTATGGAGGGACTTAACACTGAAGCTTTCTTT. This codes for CASSMEGLNTEAFF.

The rearrangement joins TRBV6-5 to TRBJ2-7, with TRBD1 matching over 8 bases. Looked up from germline, CDR1 is MNHEY and CDR2 is SVGAGI. This CDR3 has 14 residues. The V gene end was trimmed by 2 bases and the J gene end by 4 bases; junction bases not matched to a gene: 4. CDR3 sequence: CASSYGDRIYEQYF. In nucleotides, the CDR3 is TGTGCCAGCAGTTACGGGGACAGGATATACGAGCAGTACTTC.

The rearrangement uses TRBV19 and TRBJ2-7; 7 bases are shared with TRBD1. V trimming: 4 bases; J trimming: 3 bases; junction bases outside the gene matches: 6. CDR1 and CDR2 from the germline V gene are LNHDA and SQIVND (reference sequence). The CDR3 is 14 amino acids. This CDR3 reads CASSTTGSSYEQYF. CDR3 sequence (DNA): TGTGCCAGTAGTACGACAGGGTCCAGCTACGAGCAGTACTTC.

The chain couples TRBV14 to TRBJ1-3; tentative D call: TRBD1 (5 bases). CDR1 and CDR2 from the germline V gene are SGHDN and FVKESK. Trimming took 0 bases from V and 4 from J, leaving 13 bases between them. CDR3 length: 16 amino acids. CDR3 sequence: CASSQETGGSGNTIYF. The CDR3 DNA reads as TGTGCCAGCAGCCAAGAGACCGGGGGGTCGGGAAACACCATATATTTT.